These 6 T cell receptor beta chains share one sample of origin, sequenced in a study of blood T cell repertoires in COVID-19. The assay was immunoSEQ multiplex PCR, and TCRdb's table has in-frame clones only and misses some. The table has 140,000 to 150,000 clones, roughly 90% seen once; the top ten hold 1.5% to 2%. The material sequenced was peripheral blood. All receptors come from a human donor in a cohort sampled during active COVID-19.

J is TRBJ1-1 and V is TRBV11-2; 12 bases map to TRBD1. The germline gives CDR1 SGHAT, CDR2 FQNNGV. The CDR3 runs to 18 residues. V was clipped by 5 bases and J by 3 bases; unmatched bases: 13. CDR3 nucleotides: TGTGCCAGCAGCCCTACTTACCGGGACAGGGGGCTCGACACTGAAGCTTTCTTT. Amino acid sequence: CASSPTYRDRGLDTEAFF.

V gene TRBV19 combines with J gene TRBJ2-2, with 11 positions matching TRBD2. With V trimmed by 0 bases and J by 9 bases, 3 bases remained unmatched. This CDR3 is built from 15 residues. Per the germline V gene, CDR1 is LNHDA and CDR2 is SQIVND (reference sequence). CDR3 residues: CASSIDTSGGRELFF. The CDR3 nucleotides read TGTGCCAGTAGTATAGATACTAGCGGGGGCCGGGAGCTGTTTTTT.

This chain joins TRBV4-1 and TRBJ2-7; TRBD1 matches at 7 bases. The J call may be wrong; the DNA end is better matched by TRBJ2-1. The CDR3 has 15 residues. CDR1 MGHRA and CDR2 YSYEKL come from the germline V gene. CDR3 sequence: CASSQEGGIYNEQFF. CDR3 bases: TGCGCCAGCAGCCAAGAAGGGGGCATATACAATGAGCAGTTCTTC.

This clone has a single count. CDR3 sequence reads: CASSPLGASGGEKLTDTQYF. CDR3 nucleotide sequence: TGCGCCAGCAGCCCCCTAGGGGCTAGCGGGGGGGAGAAACTCACAGATACGCAGTATTTT. The chain uses TRBV4-1 and TRBJ2-3, with 12 nucleotides matching TRBD2. The germline V gene encodes CDR1 MGHRA and CDR2 YSYEKL. V gave up 4 bases and J gave up 2 bases; unmatched junction bases: 16. This CDR3 is built from 20 residues.

The chain combines TRBV27 with TRBJ2-7, with 8 bases that match TRBD1. The CDR3 length is 13 residues. Germline V gene data show CDR1 as MNHEY and CDR2 as SMNVEV (reference sequence). The V gene end was trimmed by 3 bases and the J gene end by 7 bases; junction bases not matched to a gene: 5. The CDR3 nucleotides are TGTGCCAGCAGTTTGGACAGGGTAAGGGAGCAGTACTTC. It encodes CASSLDRVREQYF.

This clone was observed a single time. The chain combines TRBV7-9 with TRBJ2-3; TRBD2 matches at 8 bases. With V trimmed by 5 bases and J by 6 bases, 13 bases remained unmatched. The CDR3 has 16 residues. Germline CDR1 and CDR2: SEHNR and FQNEAQ (reference sequence). CDR3 amino acids: CASSSTRTSNRDTQYF. DNA for the CDR3: TGTGCCAGCAGCAGCACGCGGACTAGCAACCGGGATACGCAGTATTTT. The whole variable domain, remainder taken from reference TRBV7-9 and TRBJ2-3, is DTGVSQNPRHKITKRGQNVTFRCDPISEHNRLYWYRQTLGQGPEFLTYFQNEAQLEKSRLLSDRFSAERPKGSFSTLEIQRTEQGDSAMYLCASSSTRTSNRDTQYFGPGTRLTVL.